This TCR beta chain was captured by sequencing in a study of T cells in Graves' hyperthyroidism and ophthalmopathy. Hyperthyroidism was newly diagnosed in patients aged 18 to 65 (duration under 2 months). Uncontrolled infection, other autoimmune disease, pregnancy or lactation barred patients from enrollment. Amplification of TCR beta CDR3 regions used RNA as the template. Primed by the HTBI set, a first-round RT-PCR was run on the TCR CDR3. In TCRdb, the multiplex PCR reads were re-called with MiXCR into one record per CDR3 protein. Of under 200,000 distinct CDR3 sequences detected, about 9.4% appear once; the ten largest clones hold approximately 24%. Trimming stripped 4 bases from V and 9 bases from J, with 5 bases between. This CDR3 has 11 amino acids. Germline CDR1 is KGHDR and CDR2 is SFDVKD. This clonotype was recorded at least ten times.

The chain employs TRBV24-1 and TRBJ2-2; D unclear. The source is a woman between 18 and 30 years old with Graves' hyperthyroidism that later progressed to Graves' ophthalmopathy. Source material: blood. This CDR3 is CATSDPRELFF. In DNA, the CDR3 is TGTGCCACCAGTGACCCCCGGGAGCTGTTTTTT.